Sequencing of this T cell receptor beta chain was carried out in a study of shared T cell receptors in the human thymus. Using immunoSEQ multiplex PCR, the repertoire was profiled, and TCRdb retains in-frame clones only, with some absent. The sample consists of 700,000 or so clones, 80% to 90% of them appearing once. This clone was recorded once. The germline V gene has CDR1 SQVTM and CDR2 ANQGSEA. Trimming shortened V by 7 bases and J by 2 bases, and 14 bases separated the two germline ends. CDR3 length: 13 residues. These data were also filed under a second study, of human thymus T cells. That paper notes: Corrective surgery for congenital heart defects was being performed on the healthy Finnish infants who were the donors. Resections removed during corrective heart surgery provided the thymus tissue used. Thymic and blood repertoires appeared to show biased V and J gene usage. Highly overlapping thymic repertoires among unrelated individuals were reported in related research.

Material for sequencing was thymocytes. The sequence was collected from a girl less than two years old with a congenital heart defect. The chain joins TRBV29-1 to TRBJ1-1; no firm D call. The CDR3 DNA reads as TGCAGCGGGGTGGGAGGCTTAAACACTGAAGCTTTCTTT. Amino acids: CSGVGGLNTEAFF.